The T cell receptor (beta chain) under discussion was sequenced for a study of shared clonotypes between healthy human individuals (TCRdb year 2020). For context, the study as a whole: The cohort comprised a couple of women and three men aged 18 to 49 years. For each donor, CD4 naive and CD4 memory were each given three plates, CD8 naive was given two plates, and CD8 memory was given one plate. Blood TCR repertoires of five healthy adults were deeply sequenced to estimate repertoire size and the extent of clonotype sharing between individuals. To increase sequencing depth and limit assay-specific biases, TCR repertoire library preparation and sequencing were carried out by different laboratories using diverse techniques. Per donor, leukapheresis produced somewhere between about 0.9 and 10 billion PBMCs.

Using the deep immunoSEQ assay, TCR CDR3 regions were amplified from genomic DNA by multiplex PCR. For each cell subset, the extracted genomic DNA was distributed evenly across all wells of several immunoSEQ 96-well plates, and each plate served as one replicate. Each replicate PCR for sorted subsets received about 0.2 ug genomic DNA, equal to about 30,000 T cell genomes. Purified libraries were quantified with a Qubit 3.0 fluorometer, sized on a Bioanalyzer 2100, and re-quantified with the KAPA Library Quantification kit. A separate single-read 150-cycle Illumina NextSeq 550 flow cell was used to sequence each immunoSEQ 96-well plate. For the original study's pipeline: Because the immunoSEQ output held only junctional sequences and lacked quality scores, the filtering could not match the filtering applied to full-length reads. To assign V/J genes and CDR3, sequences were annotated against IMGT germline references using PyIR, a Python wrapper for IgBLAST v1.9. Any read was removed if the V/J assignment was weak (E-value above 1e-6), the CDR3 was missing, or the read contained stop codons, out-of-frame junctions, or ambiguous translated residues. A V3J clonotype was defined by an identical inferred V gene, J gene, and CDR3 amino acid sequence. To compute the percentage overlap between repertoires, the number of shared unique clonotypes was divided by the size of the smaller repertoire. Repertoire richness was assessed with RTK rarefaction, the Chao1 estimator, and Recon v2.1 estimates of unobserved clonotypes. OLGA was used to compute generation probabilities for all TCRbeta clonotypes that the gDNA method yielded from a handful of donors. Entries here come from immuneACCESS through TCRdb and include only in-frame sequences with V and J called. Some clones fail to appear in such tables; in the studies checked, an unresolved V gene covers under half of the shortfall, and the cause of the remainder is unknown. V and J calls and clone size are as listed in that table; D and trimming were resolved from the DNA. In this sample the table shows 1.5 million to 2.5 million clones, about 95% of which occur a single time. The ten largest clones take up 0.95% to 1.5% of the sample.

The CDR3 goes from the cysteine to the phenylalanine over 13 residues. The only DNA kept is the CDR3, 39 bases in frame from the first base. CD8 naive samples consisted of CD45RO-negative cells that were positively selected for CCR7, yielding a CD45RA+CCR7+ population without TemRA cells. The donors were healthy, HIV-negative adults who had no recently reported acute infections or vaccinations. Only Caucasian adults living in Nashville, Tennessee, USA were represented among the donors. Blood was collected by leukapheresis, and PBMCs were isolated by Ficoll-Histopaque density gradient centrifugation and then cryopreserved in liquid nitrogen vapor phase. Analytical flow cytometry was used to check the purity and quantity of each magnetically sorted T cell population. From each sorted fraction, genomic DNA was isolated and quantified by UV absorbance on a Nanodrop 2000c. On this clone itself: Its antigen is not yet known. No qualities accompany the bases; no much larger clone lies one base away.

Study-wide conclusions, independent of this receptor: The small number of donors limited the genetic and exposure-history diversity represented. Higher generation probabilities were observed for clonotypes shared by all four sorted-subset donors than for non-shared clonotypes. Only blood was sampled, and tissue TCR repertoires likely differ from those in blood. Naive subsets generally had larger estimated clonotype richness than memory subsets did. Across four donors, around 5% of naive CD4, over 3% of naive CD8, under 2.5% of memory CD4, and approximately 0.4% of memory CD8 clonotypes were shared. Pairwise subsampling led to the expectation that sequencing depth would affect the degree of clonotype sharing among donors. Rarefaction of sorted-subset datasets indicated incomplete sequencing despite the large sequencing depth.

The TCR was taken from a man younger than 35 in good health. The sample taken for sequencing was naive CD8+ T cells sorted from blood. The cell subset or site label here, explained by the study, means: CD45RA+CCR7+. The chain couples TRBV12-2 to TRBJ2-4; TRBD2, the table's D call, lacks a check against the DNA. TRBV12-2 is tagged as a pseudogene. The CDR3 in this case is CASRLALVGIQYF. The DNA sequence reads TGTGCAAGTCGCTTAGCGCTAGTCGGCATTCAGTACTTC.